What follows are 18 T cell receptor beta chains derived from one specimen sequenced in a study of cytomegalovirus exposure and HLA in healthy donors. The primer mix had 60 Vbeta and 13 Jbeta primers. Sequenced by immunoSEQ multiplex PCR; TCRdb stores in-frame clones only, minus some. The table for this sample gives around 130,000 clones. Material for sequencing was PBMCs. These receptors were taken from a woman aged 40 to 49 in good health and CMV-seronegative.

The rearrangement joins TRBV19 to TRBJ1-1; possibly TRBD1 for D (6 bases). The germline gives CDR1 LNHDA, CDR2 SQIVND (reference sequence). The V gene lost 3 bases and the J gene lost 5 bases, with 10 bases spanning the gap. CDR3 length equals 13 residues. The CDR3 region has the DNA TGTGCCAGTAGTATTACCAGGGGTACTGAAGCTTTCTTT. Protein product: CASSITRGTEAFF.

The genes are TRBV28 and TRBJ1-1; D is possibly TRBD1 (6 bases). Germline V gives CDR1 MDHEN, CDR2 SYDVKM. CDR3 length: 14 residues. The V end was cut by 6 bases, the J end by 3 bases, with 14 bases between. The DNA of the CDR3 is TGTGCCAGCAGACCCCTGGACAGTGACACTGAAGCTTTCTTT. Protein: CASRPLDSDTEAFF.

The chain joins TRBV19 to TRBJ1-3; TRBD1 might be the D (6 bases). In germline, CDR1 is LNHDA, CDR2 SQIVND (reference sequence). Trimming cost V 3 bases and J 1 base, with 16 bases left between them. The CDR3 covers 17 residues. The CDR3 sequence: CASSMVTGGVSGNTIYF. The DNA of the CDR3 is TGTGCCAGTAGTATGGTGACAGGTGGTGTTTCTGGAAACACCATATATTTT.

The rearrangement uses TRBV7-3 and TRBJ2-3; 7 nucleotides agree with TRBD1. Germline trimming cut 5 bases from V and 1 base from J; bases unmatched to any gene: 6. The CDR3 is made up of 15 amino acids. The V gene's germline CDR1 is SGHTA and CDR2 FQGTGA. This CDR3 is CASSLRQGRTDTQYF. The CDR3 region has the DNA TGTGCCAGCAGCCTACGACAGGGCCGCACAGATACGCAGTATTTT.

CDR3 loop: CASRSTSSTSGYTF. CDR3 nucleotide sequence: TGTGCCAGTCGGTCGACTTCCTCAACCTCAGGCTACACCTTC. This chain joins TRBV2 and TRBJ1-2; D is ambiguous. CDR1 SNHLY and CDR2 FYNNEI come from the germline V gene. Trimming pared 9 bases from V and 8 bases from J, leaving 22 bases between. There are 14 residues in the CDR3.

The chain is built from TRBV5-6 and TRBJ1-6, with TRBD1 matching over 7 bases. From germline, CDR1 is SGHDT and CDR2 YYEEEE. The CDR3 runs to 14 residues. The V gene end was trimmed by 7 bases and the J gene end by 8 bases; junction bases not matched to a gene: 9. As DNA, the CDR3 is TGTGCCAGCCAATTACAGGGGTTAGATTCACCCCTCCACTTT. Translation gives CASQLQGLDSPLHF.

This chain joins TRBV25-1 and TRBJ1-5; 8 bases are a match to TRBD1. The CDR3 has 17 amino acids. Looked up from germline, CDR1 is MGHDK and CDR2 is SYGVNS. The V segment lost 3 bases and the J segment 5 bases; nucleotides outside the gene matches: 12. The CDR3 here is CASSEPSGQGSDQPQHF. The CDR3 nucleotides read TGTGCCAGCAGTGAGCCTTCCGGACAGGGAAGCGATCAGCCCCAGCATTTT.

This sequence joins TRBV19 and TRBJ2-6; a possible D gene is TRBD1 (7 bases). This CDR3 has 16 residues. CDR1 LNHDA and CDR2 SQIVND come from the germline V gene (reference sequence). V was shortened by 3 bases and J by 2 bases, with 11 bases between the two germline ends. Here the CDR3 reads CASSMPRGAGANVLTF. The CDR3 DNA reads TGTGCCAGTAGTATGCCCAGGGGGGCTGGGGCCAACGTCCTGACTTTC.

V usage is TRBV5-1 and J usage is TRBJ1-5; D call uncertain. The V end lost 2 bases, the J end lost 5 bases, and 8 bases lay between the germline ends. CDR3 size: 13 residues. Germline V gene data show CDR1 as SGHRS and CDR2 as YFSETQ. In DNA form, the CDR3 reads TGCGCCAGCAGCTTTTCCGGAGATCAGCCCCAGCATTTT. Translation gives CASSFSGDQPQHF.

The CDR3 sequence: CASSDVGGETQYF. CDR3 bases: TGTGCCAGCAGCGACGTCGGGGGAGAGACCCAGTACTTC. The chain links TRBV5-4 to TRBJ2-5, with a possible D match to TRBD2 (6 bases). The CDR3 extends over 13 amino acids. CDR1 is SGHNT, CDR2 YYREEE, per germline (reference sequence). V was trimmed by 4 bases and J by 4 bases, leaving 11 bases between them.

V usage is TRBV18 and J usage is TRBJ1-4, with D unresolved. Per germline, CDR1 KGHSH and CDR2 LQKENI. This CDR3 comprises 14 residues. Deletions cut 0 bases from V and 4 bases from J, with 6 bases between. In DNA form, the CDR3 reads TGTGCCAGCTCACCACCGGGAGTTAATGAAAAACTGTTTTTT. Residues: CASSPPGVNEKLFF.

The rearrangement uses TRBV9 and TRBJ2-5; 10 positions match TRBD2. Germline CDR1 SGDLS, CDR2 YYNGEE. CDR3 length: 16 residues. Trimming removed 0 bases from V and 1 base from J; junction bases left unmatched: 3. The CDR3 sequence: CASSVEPSGGQETQYF. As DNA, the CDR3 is TGTGCCAGCAGCGTAGAGCCTAGCGGGGGCCAAGAGACCCAGTACTTC.

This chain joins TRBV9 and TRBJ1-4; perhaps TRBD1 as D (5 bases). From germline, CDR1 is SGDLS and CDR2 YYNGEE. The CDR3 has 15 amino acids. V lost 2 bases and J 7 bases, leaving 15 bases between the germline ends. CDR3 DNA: TGTGCCAGCAGCGTGAGACCCCTGGGGGGTGAAAAACTGTTTTTT. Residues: CASSVRPLGGEKLFF.

The CDR3, as DNA: TGTGCCAGTAGTACCTCGCCCGGGACCTATAATTCACCCCTCCACTTT. It encodes CASSTSPGTYNSPLHF. The chain is built from TRBV19 and TRBJ1-6, with D hard to call. The ends were cut back, 4 bases at V and 2 bases at J, with 12 bases in the middle. CDR3 size: 16 residues. Looked up from germline, CDR1 is LNHDA and CDR2 is SQIVND (reference sequence).

In DNA, the CDR3 is TGTGCCAGCAGCCAAGATTCCAGAGGAGGGTTTAACTATGGCTACACCTTC. It encodes CASSQDSRGGFNYGYTF. The genes are TRBV4-2 and TRBJ1-2, with D unresolved. There are 17 residues in the CDR3. Trimming pared 0 bases from V and 1 base from J, leaving 15 bases between. Germline-derived CDR1 and CDR2 are LGHNA and YNFKEQ.

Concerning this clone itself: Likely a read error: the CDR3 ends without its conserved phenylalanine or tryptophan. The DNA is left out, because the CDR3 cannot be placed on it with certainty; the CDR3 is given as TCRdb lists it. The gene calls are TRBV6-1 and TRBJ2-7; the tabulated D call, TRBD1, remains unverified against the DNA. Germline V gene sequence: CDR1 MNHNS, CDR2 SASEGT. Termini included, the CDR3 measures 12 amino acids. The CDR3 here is CASSEPGRQGYI.

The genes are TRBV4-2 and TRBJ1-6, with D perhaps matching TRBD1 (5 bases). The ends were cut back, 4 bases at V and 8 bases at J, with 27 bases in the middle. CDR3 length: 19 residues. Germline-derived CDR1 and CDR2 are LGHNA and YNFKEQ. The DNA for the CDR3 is TGTGCCAGCAGCCGCACGATTTCCTCGACAGTCCCGCTTGATTCACCCCTCCACTTT. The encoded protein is CASSRTISSTVPLDSPLHF.

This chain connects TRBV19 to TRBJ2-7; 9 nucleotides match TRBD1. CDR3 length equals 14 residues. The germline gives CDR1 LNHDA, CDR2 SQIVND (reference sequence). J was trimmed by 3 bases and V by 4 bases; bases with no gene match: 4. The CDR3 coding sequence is TGTGCCAGTAGTACGGGACAGGGTGTCTACGAGCAGTACTTC. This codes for CASSTGQGVYEQYF.